This T cell receptor (beta chain) comes out of a study of T cells after yellow fever vaccination. The V gene lost 4 bases and the J gene lost 5 bases, with 11 bases spanning the gap. The CDR3 spans 13 residues. CDR1 and CDR2 from the germline V gene are SGHVS and FQNEAQ. This clonotype was seen ten or more times. TCRdb used MiXCR to reprocess the 5' RACE reads, holding one entry per CDR3 protein. The data hold 150,000 to 200,000 distinct CDR3 sequences, with 11% observed a single time. The receptor was derived from a man aged 18 to 30 who received the YFV17D yellow fever vaccine. Sequencing used CD8+ T cells sorted from PBMCs, obtained 15 days after the yellow fever booster vaccination. This rearrangement joins TRBV7-8 to TRBJ1-1; no firm D call. CDR3 amino acids: CASSSPTLTEAFF. In nucleotides, the CDR3 is TGTGCCAGCAGCTCTCCGACCCTTACTGAAGCTTTCTTT. The full variable domain, completed using reference TRBV7-8 and TRBJ1-1, is GAGVSQSPRYKVAKRGQDVALRCDPISGHVSLFWYQQALGQGPEFLTYFQNEAQLDKSGLPSDRFFAERPEGSVSTLKIQRTQQEDSAVYLCASSSPTLTEAFFGQGTRLTVV.